This TCR beta chain originates from a study of blood T cell repertoires in COVID-19. Across the study: Sites in the United States, Italy and Spain provided acute and convalescent COVID-19 samples. PBMCs, B-cell-depleted T cells, or T cells were the source of the cDNA or gDNA that made up the material.

Per the authors' pipeline: Researchers report that nucleated cell counts were estimated from reference gene primer amplification. Measured with immunoSEQ multiplex PCR; TCRdb has only the in-frame clones, and not every one. The V and J calls and clone size were taken over from that table, and D and trimming were inferred from the DNA. This table has just under 45,000 clones, about 88% appearing once. V was pared by 5 bases and J by 6 bases, with 12 bases of the junction left unmatched. Germline values: CDR1 SEHNR, CDR2 FQNEAQ (reference sequence). The CDR3 is 17 residues long. This TCR came from a human donor in a cohort sampled during active COVID-19. The material sequenced was peripheral blood. The chain recombines TRBV7-9 with TRBJ2-1; 11 bases are shared with TRBD2. The CDR3 coding sequence is TGTGCCAGCAGCAATACTATACTAGCGGGGGATTCCAATGAGCAGTTCTTC. Amino acid sequence: CASSNTILAGDSNEQFF.